This TCR beta chain was sequenced for a study of identical twins. Study results and caveats: Where out-of-frame alpha sequences were twin-shared, they showed excess low generation probability.

About this clonotype itself: No antigen is known for it. One end of the junction is discordant with germline, which a read error may explain.

TCRdb analysed the 5' RACE reads with MiXCR anew, one entry per CDR3 protein. The table shows 1.5 million to 2 million distinct CDR3 sequences, with under 35% occurring only once. Healthy Caucasians supplied all donations. CDR1 and CDR2 (germline): DFQATT, SNEGSKA (reference sequence). The CDR3 covers 14 residues. Sample: cord blood. This TCR was recovered from a newborn girl in good health. The chain carries TRBV20-1 and TRBJ1-6; the D is unclear. The DNA of the CDR3 is TGCAGTGCTAGAGAGGAGGCAGACAATTCAACCCTCCACTTT. Its translation: CSAREEADNSTLHF.